This paragraph covers one T cell receptor (beta chain) sequence. Antigen unknown. These data come from a study of OX40 agonist ivuxolimab in advanced cancers. Turning to the study itself: Patients assigned to dose escalation were diagnosed with hepatocellular carcinoma, melanoma, renal cell or head and neck cancer.

V lost 4 bases, J lost 3 bases, and 17 bases lay in between. There are 15 residues in the CDR3. Germline assignment: CDR1 SGHKS and CDR2 YYEKEE (reference sequence). Regarding the study as a whole: At 0.1 to 3.0 mg/kg, clonal expansion of CD4+ and CD8+ blood T cells had occurred by week 6.

Method: immunoSEQ multiplex PCR; TCRdb's copy keeps in-frame clones and lacks some. Among roughly 10,000 clones listed, 77% were seen once. The TCR comes from an adult with an advanced solid tumor such as melanoma, head and neck, liver or kidney cancer. The chain joins TRBV5-5 to TRBJ2-7; D gene uncertain. The sample consisted of CD4+ or CD8+ T cells sorted from blood, taken in a trial of the OX40 agonist ivuxolimab. CDR3 region: CASSKTNPTGYEQYF. For the CDR3, the DNA is TGTGCCAGCAGCAAAACAAATCCCACCGGCTACGAGCAGTACTTC.